This entry is about one T cell receptor (beta chain). This record belongs to a study of CD8+ T cells in alopecia areata. Sample treatment: oral pan-JAK inhibitor, 5-10 mg twice daily. RNA was isolated and reverse transcribed to cDNA, the sequencing template. The repertoire was sequenced with immunoSEQ multiplex PCR; TCRdb's copy has only in-frame clones and lacks some. This sample carries approximately 210,000 clones, approximately 65% of them seen once, and the ten largest clones take about 1.2%. V was clipped by 5 bases and J by 3 bases; unmatched bases: 2. The germline V gene has CDR1 LNHDA and CDR2 SQIVND (reference sequence). This CDR3 is 13 amino acids long.

The TCR comes from a human donor with alopecia areata. This rearrangement joins TRBV19 to TRBJ1-1, with TRBD1 matching over 8 bases. Sequencing was performed on CD4+ T cells sorted from blood, taken around week 46, from a patient treated with tofacitinib. The CDR3 nucleotides read TGTGCCAGTAGTCCACAGGGGGACACTGAAGCTTTCTTT. Its translation is CASSPQGDTEAFF.